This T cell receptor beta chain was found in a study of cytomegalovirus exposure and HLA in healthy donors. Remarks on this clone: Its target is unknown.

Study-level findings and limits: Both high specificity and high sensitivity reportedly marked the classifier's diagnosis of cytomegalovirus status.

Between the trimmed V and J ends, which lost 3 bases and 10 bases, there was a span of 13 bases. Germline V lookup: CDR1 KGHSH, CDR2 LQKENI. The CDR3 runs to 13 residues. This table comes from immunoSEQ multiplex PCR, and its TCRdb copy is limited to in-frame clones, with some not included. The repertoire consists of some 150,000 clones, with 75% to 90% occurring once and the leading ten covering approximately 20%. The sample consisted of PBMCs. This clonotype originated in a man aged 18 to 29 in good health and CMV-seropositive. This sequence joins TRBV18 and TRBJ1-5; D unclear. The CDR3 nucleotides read TGTGCCAGCTCACCGAGCGAGGCTTACCCCCAGCATTTT. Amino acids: CASSPSEAYPQHF.